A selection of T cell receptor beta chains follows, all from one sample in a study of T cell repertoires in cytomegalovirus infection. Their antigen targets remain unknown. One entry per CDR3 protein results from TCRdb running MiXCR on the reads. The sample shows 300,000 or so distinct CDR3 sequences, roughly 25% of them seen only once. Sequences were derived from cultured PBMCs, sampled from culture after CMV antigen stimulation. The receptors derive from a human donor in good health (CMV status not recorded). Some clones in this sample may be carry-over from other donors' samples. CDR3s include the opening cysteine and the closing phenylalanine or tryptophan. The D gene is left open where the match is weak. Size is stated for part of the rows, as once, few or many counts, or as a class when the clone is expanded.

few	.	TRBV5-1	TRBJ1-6	TGCGCCAGCACTATTGGCTCGGGGATCAATAATTCACCCCTCCACTTT	CASTIGSGINNSPLHF
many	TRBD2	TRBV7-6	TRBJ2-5	TGTGCCAGCAGCCGCGGGAGGCAAGAGACCCAGTACTTC	CASSRGRQETQYF
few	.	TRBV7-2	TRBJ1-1	TGTGCCAGCAGCCAACCGACAGGCACTGAAGCTTTCTTT	CASSQPTGTEAFF
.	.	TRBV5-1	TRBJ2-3	TGCGCCAGCAGCCCGGACGTAACTAGCACAGATACGCAGTATTTT	CASSPDVTSTDTQYF
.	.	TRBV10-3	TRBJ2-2	TGTGCCATCAGTGAGTCGACGAAGGTAGCCGAGAACACCGGGGAGCTGTTTTTT	CAISESTKVAENTGELFF
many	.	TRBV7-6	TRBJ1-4	TGTGCCAGCAGCCCTACAGGTTCCCTTGAAAAACTGTTTTTT	CASSPTGSLEKLFF
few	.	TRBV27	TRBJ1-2	TGTGCCAGCAGCGGGGCAGGACGATCTAACTATGGCTACACCTTC	CASSGAGRSNYGYTF
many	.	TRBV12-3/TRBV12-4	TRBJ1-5	TGTGCCAGCAGTTCAATAAACCAGCCCCAGCATTTT	CASSSINQPQHF
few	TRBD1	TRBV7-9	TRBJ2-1	TGTGCCAGCAGCAGCCAAGACAGGGGAATTTGGGATGAGCAGTTCTTC	CASSSQDRGIWDEQFF
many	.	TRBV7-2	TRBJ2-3	TGTGCCAGCAGCTTAGGAGGTGGACCGGATCCGCAGTATTTT	CASSLGGGPDPQYF
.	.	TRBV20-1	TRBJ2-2	TGCAGTGCTAGAGATCACAGGCCCTCAGACTTCACCGGGGAGCTGTTTTTT	CSARDHRPSDFTGELFF
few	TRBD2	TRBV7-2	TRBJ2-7	TGTGCCAGCAGGTTAGCTAGCGGGAGACACGAGCAGTACTTC	CASRLASGRHEQYF
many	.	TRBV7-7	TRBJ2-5	TGTGCTAGCAGCTCCATAGCCCAAGAGACCCAGTACTTC	CASSSIAQETQYF
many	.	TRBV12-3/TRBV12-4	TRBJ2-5	TGTGCCAGCAGCTCTCTCGGCGCAGAGACCCAGTACTTC	CASSSLGAETQYF
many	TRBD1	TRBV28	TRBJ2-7	TGTGCCAGCAACCGGGACAGAAGCTCTTACGAGCAGTACTTC	CASNRDRSSYEQYF
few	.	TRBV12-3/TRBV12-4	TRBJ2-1	TGTGCCAGCAGTTTGGGCTCGCGGCCGTACAATGAGCAGTTCTTC	CASSLGSRPYNEQFF
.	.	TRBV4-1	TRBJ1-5	TGCGCCAGCAGCCAAGAGGGATATAGCAATCAGCCCCAGCATTTT	CASSQEGYSNQPQHF
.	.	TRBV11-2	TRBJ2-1	TGTGCCAGCAGCTTACGGTGGGAGTACTCCTACAATGAGCAGTTCTTC	CASSLRWEYSYNEQFF
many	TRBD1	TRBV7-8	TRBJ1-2	TGTGCCAGCAGTCGCGCGGACAGGGGGTCGTATGGCTACACCTTC	CASSRADRGSYGYTF
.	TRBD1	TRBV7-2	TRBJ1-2	TGTGCCAGCAGCCCCGGGACAGCCCCCTATGGCTACACCTTC	CASSPGTAPYGYTF
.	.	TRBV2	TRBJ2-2	TGTGCCAGCATCAGGGAAGTTGGCGGGGAGCTGTTTTTT	CASIREVGGELFF
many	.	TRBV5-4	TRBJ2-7	TGTGCCAGCAGCATGGACTTTACCTACGAGCAGTACTTC	CASSMDFTYEQYF
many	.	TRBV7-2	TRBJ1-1	TGTGCCAGCAGCTTTGGTACAGTTATGAACACTGAAGCTTTCTTT	CASSFGTVMNTEAFF